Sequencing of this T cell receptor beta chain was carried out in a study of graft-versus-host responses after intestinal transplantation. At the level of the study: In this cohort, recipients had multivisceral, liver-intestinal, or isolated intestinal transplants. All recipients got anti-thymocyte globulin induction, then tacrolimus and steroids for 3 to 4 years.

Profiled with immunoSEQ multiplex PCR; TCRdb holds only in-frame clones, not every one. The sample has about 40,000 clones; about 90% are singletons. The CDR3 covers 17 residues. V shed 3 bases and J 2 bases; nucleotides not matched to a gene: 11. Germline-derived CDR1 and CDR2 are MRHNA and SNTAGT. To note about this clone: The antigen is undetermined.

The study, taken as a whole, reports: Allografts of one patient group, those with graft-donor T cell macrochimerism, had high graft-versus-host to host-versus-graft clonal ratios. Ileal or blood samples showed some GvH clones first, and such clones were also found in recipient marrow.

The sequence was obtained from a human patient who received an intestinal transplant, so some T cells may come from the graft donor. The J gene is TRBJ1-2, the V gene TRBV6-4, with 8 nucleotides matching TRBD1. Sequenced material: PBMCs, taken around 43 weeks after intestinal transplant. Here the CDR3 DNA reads TGTGCCAGCAGTGATTTCCCCGTTCAGGGGGCCAACTATGGCTACACCTTC. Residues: CASSDFPVQGANYGYTF.